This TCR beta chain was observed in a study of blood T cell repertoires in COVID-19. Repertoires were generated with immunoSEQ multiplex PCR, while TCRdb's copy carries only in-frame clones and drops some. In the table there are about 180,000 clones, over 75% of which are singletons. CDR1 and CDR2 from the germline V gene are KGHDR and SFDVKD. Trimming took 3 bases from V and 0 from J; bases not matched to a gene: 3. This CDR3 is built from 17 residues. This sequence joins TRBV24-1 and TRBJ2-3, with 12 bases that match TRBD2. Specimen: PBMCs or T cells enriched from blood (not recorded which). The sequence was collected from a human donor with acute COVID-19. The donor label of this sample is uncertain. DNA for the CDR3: TGTGCCACCAGTGATCCGGGGACTAGCGGGAGCACAGATACGCAGTATTTT. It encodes CATSDPGTSGSTDTQYF.